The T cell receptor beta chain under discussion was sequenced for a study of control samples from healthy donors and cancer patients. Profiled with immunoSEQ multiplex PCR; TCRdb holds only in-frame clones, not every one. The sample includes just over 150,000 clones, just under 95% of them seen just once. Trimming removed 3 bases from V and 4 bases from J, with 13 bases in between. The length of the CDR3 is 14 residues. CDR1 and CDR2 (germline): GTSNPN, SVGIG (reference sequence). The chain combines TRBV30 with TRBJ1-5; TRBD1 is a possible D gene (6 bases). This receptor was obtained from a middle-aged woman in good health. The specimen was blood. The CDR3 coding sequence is TGTGCCTGGAGCGCAGGGGCTATGAATCAGCCCCAGCATTTT. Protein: CAWSAGAMNQPQHF.